These 22 T cell receptor beta chains originate from one sample sequenced in a study of T cell changes during pregnancy in multiple sclerosis. Using immunoSEQ multiplex PCR, the repertoire was profiled, and TCRdb retains in-frame clones only, with some absent. The sample includes tens of thousands of clones, 85% to 95% of them seen just once. This specimen consisted of peripheral blood, obtained in the second trimester of pregnancy. Receptor source: a female donor in good health, enrolled as a control in a pregnancy study.

The rearrangement links TRBV5-1 to TRBJ2-5; 7 bases match TRBD1. Germline lookup yields CDR1 SGHRS and CDR2 YFSETQ. The CDR3 length is 13 residues. J gave up 5 bases and V 4 bases, and 5 bases lay outside the gene matches. The CDR3 region has the DNA TGCGCCAGCAGCCAGGGGGACACGGAGACCCAGTACTTC. The encoded protein is CASSQGDTETQYF.

The rearrangement uses TRBV2 and TRBJ2-7; 8 nucleotides agree with TRBD1. Unmatched junction bases numbered 7, after V lost 5 bases and J lost 1 base. The CDR3 is 15 residues long. The germline CDR1 and CDR2 sequences are SNHLY and FYNNEI. The CDR3 bases are TGTGCCAGCAGTCTAAAGACAGGGGAATCCTACGAGCAGTACTTC. Protein product: CASSLKTGESYEQYF.

The CDR3 nucleotides read TGTGCCAGCAGCTTGGTGGGAAGGGGGCGAGGCTACACCTTC. It encodes CASSLVGRGRGYTF. The chain has TRBV5-6 and TRBJ1-2, with TRBD1 identical over 7 bases. Germline V lookup: CDR1 SGHDT, CDR2 YYEEEE. The CDR3 loop spans 14 amino acids. The J segment lost 8 bases and the V segment lost 0 bases, leaving 7 bases of the junction unmatched.

The gene calls are TRBV25-1 and TRBJ1-1; D is undetermined. Trimming removed 3 bases from V and 1 base from J, with 12 bases in between. CDR3 length: 15 residues. CDR1 is MGHDK and CDR2 is SYGVNS in the germline V gene. CDR3 residues: CASSDPGTENTEAFF. For the CDR3, the DNA is TGTGCCAGCAGTGACCCCGGCACAGAGAACACTGAAGCTTTCTTT.

The CDR3 DNA is TGCGCCAGCAGCCAAGCAAAGGGGAACGGATACAATGAGCAGTTCTTC. Residues: CASSQAKGNGYNEQFF. The chain carries TRBV4-1 and TRBJ2-1; possibly TRBD1 for D (5 bases). This CDR3 is built from 16 residues. CDR1 MGHRA and CDR2 YSYEKL come from the germline V gene. Trimming removed 1 base from V and 4 bases from J, with 14 bases in between.

The chain employs TRBV30 and TRBJ2-3; the D gene is possibly TRBD2 (6 bases). V was pared by 3 bases and J by 3 bases, with 16 bases between. This CDR3 region has 15 residues. Germline CDR1 is GTSNPN and CDR2 is SVGIG (reference sequence). The CDR3 spells CAWRSLASLTDTQYF. The CDR3 region has the DNA TGTGCCTGGAGATCACTAGCCAGCCTAACAGATACGCAGTATTTT.

The chain combines TRBV19 with TRBJ1-1; TRBD1 might be the D (6 bases). The CDR3 is 15 amino acids. CDR1 is LNHDA and CDR2 is SQIVND in the germline V gene (reference sequence). V was clipped by 7 bases and J by 5 bases, with 20 bases between them. For the CDR3, the DNA is TGTGCCAGTATTCGGGGGCGGGGGGGATGGACTGAAGCTTTCTTT. It encodes CASIRGRGGWTEAFF.

V usage is TRBV5-6 and J usage is TRBJ2-3; TRBD2 matches 8 bases. The CDR3 has 15 amino acids. Germline values: CDR1 SGHDT, CDR2 YYEEEE. Germline trimming cut 2 bases from V and 1 base from J; bases unmatched to any gene: 3. The CDR3 bases are TGTGCCAGCAGCTTTGGGCGGGGGGGCACAGATACGCAGTATTTT. Protein product: CASSFGRGGTDTQYF.

This chain uses TRBV6-5 with TRBJ2-7; TRBD1 agrees at 7 bases. J was trimmed by 1 base and V by 2 bases; bases with no gene match: 5. This CDR3 has 15 residues. The germline gives CDR1 MNHEY, CDR2 SVGAGI. CDR3 bases: TGTGCCAGCAGTTACCGGGCAGGGGGTTCCTACGAGCAGTACTTC. Its protein is CASSYRAGGSYEQYF.

The gene calls are TRBV14 and TRBJ1-2; the match to TRBD1 covers 8 bases. The CDR3 sequence is 17 residues long. In germline, CDR1 is SGHDN, CDR2 FVKESK. Germline trimming cut 0 bases from V and 8 bases from J; bases unmatched to any gene: 14. The CDR3 nucleotides read TGTGCCAGCAGCCAAGATCTCTCAGCGACAGGGGTGATCGGCTACACCTTC. Translating it yields CASSQDLSATGVIGYTF.

The chain has TRBV5-6 and TRBJ1-2; D is unclear. V dropped 3 bases and J dropped 5 bases, with 14 bases sitting between them. This CDR3 contains 14 residues. Germline V gene lookup returns CDR1 SGHDT and CDR2 YYEEEE. CDR3 coding DNA: TGTGCCAGCAGCTCTTCCGGGGAGCCTTATGGCTACACCTTC. Translating it yields CASSSSGEPYGYTF.

The chain combines TRBV7-2 with TRBJ1-4; D not resolved. Between the trimmed V and J ends, which lost 5 bases and 0 bases, there was a span of 13 bases. CDR3 length: 16 amino acids. Per germline, CDR1 SGHTA and CDR2 FQGNSA. CDR3: CASSPKPFATNEKLFF. The DNA for the CDR3 is TGTGCCAGCAGCCCGAAGCCCTTTGCAACTAATGAAAAACTGTTTTTT.

The chain carries TRBV7-2 and TRBJ1-5, with D perhaps TRBD1 (6 bases). V was clipped by 3 bases and J by 7 bases, with 19 bases between them. CDR3 length: 16 amino acids. Germline V CDR1 and CDR2: SGHTA, FQGNSA. The CDR3 loop is CASSLTAQGGSQPQHF. The CDR3 DNA reads as TGTGCCAGCAGCTTGACGGCACAGGGAGGGAGCCAGCCCCAGCATTTT.

The rearrangement joins TRBV11-3 to TRBJ2-7; D possibly corresponds to TRBD1 (5 bases). This CDR3 is 14 amino acids long. Germline CDR1 reads SGHNT; CDR2 reads YENEEA. V was pared by 5 bases and J by 1 base, with 12 bases between. The CDR3 nucleotides are TGTGCCAGCAGCGCGACGCCAGGGTCCTACGAGCAGTACTTC. Translating it yields CASSATPGSYEQYF.

The chain recombines TRBV4-2 with TRBJ1-2; D may be TRBD1 (5 bases). Germline values: CDR1 LGHNA, CDR2 YNFKEQ. The CDR3 covers 14 residues. Trimming stripped 7 bases from V and 2 bases from J, with 14 bases between. CDR3 bases: TGTGCCAGCAACCCTAAAACAGGAAACTATGGCTACACCTTC. It encodes CASNPKTGNYGYTF.

The rearrangement links TRBV5-1 to TRBJ1-2; 8 bases match TRBD1. V lost 0 bases and J lost 2; bases outside the gene matches: 6. There are 16 residues in the CDR3. The V gene's germline CDR1 is SGHRS and CDR2 YFSETQ. The CDR3 DNA reads TGCGCCAGCAGCTTGGAACGGACAGGGCTCAACTATGGCTACACCTTC. Protein sequence: CASSLERTGLNYGYTF.

This clone was seen a few times. The J gene is TRBJ1-1, the V gene TRBV30; the match to TRBD1 covers 9 bases. CDR1 is GTSNPN, CDR2 SVGIG, per germline (reference sequence). Trimming took 7 bases from V and 4 from J; bases not matched to a gene: 10. The CDR3 has 14 amino acids. CDR3 coding DNA: TGTGCCTTCCTCATTAGGGACAGGGTCACTGAAGCTTTCTTT. Translated: CAFLIRDRVTEAFF.

This sequence joins TRBV13 and TRBJ1-5; 7 bases match TRBD1. The CDR3 spans 17 residues. V was pared by 5 bases and J by 6 bases, with 16 bases of the junction left unmatched. In germline, CDR1 is PRHDT, CDR2 FYEKMQ (reference sequence). The CDR3 here is CASSPGRGLSEGQPQHF. In DNA, the CDR3 is TGTGCCAGCAGCCCCGGGAGGGGGCTTTCTGAGGGTCAGCCCCAGCATTTT.

The genes are TRBV4-3 and TRBJ2-7; tentative D call: TRBD1 (5 bases). V lost 0 bases, J lost 2 bases, and 8 bases lay in between. The CDR3 has 14 residues. The germline V gene has CDR1 LGHNA and CDR2 YSLEER. The CDR3 DNA reads TGCGCCAGCAGCCAAGATCCCAGGGCCTACGAGCAGTACTTC. This translates into CASSQDPRAYEQYF.

V usage is TRBV19 and J usage is TRBJ2-4; TRBD1 aligns across 11 bases. There are 16 residues in the CDR3. V lost 4 bases to trimming and J lost 1 base; unmatched junction nucleotides: 3. Germline assignment: CDR1 LNHDA and CDR2 SQIVND (reference sequence). The CDR3 DNA follows: TGTGCCAGTAGTACCGGGGACAGGGGGGCCAAAAACATTCAGTACTTC. Protein sequence: CASSTGDRGAKNIQYF.

The chain uses TRBV11-2 and TRBJ2-5, with 11 bases aligning to TRBD2. The CDR3 runs 16 residues. Germline loops: CDR1 SGHAT, CDR2 FQNNGV. The junction had 10 bases not matched to a gene; V was cut back by 5 bases and J by 5 bases. DNA for the CDR3: TGTGCCAGCAGCGGGGGGCTAGCGGGGGGCGAGGAGACCCAGTACTTC. This translates into CASSGGLAGGEETQYF. Combining the CDR3 with reference TRBV11-2 and TRBJ2-5 gives the whole variable domain EAGVAQSPRYKIIEKRQSVAFWCNPISGHATLYWYQQILGQGPKLLIQFQNNGVVDDSQLPKDRFSAERLKGVDSTLKIQPAKLEDSAVYLCASSGGLAGGEETQYFGPGTRLLVL.

The chain couples TRBV5-1 to TRBJ1-1; D gene unclear. Deletions cut 0 bases from V and 6 bases from J, with 12 bases between. The CDR3 has 14 residues. Germline V gene lookup returns CDR1 SGHRS and CDR2 YFSETQ. CDR3 in DNA: TGCGCCAGCAGCTTGGGACAATCGGGATCTGAAGCTTTCTTT. This sequence encodes CASSLGQSGSEAFF.